This note documents a single T cell receptor beta chain sequence. The antigen is not known. One junction end does not reproduce the germline sequence, and a read error may be involved. These data originate in a study of blood T cells in healthy people across ages. CDR1 and CDR2 from the germline V gene are SGHTA and FQGTGA. This CDR3 comprises 18 residues. Whole-study results and caveats: What prevented conclusive comparison of naive and antigen-experienced cells was that PBMCs were unsorted. Roughly linear declines in TCR beta diversity per million T cells occurred with age.

With a J-beta primer mix and a sample-barcoded 5' primer, a second PCR ran 7 to 11 cycles. Every sample produced at least 2.5 million CDR3-containing paired-end reads. TCRdb analysed the 5' RACE reads with MiXCR anew, one entry per CDR3 protein. This table has 500,000 to 600,000 distinct CDR3 sequences, roughly a quarter appearing once. The sequence came from a woman aged 70-85 years in good health. The sample consisted of blood. The gene calls are TRBV7-3 and TRBJ2-3, with 16 bases matching TRBD2. The CDR3 region is CASSLGTSGGGSTDTQYF. The CDR3 nucleotides are TGTGCCAGCAGCCTTGGGACTAGCGGGGGGGGTAGCACGGATACGCAGTATTTT.